This T cell receptor (beta chain) is drawn from a study of technical replicates of blood from a handful of donors. Germline CDR1 reads LGHNA; CDR2 reads YNFKEQ. The CDR3 is 20 amino acids. J gave up 4 bases and V 1 base, and 14 bases lay outside the gene matches. Profiled with immunoSEQ multiplex PCR; TCRdb holds only in-frame clones, not every one. The sample shows about 84,000 clones, 90% to 95% of them seen only once. V gene TRBV4-2 combines with J gene TRBJ2-3, with 13 bases lining up with TRBD2. The sequence was collected from a human donor in good health. Sequencing was done on a sample of T cells isolated from PBMCs. Here the CDR3 DNA reads TGTGCCAGCAGCCAAGGGGAACTAGCGGGAGGGCCGGGTGTAGCAGATACGCAGTATTTT. Translated, it gives CASSQGELAGGPGVADTQYF.